Given below is one TCR beta chain in context. Its cognate antigen is unknown. The record originates from a study of T-cell memory formation after mild COVID-19. Turning to the study itself: Across donors, TCR clusters were largely donor specific.

A single record per CDR3 protein comes from TCRdb applying MiXCR to the 5' RACE reads. Of fewer than 500,000 distinct CDR3 sequences detected, 20% to 30% appear once; the ten largest clones hold under 15%. The CDR3 totals 17 residues. Germline assignment: CDR1 SGHTA and CDR2 FQGNSA. V lost 0 bases and J lost 0; bases outside the gene matches: 0. General study results and limits: Contracting CD4+ clones sat mainly in CM and EM; CD8+ in EMRA.

The chain is built from TRBV7-2 and TRBJ2-7; 15 bases are a match to TRBD2. The sequencing input was PBMCs or a T cell subset sorted from them (not recorded which). The origin of this receptor is an adult woman who had mild COVID-19 (a few samples of this study predate the infection). Cell type and time point are not known. The CDR3 loop reads CASSLAGLAGGSYEQYF. As DNA, the CDR3 is TGTGCCAGCAGCTTAGCGGGACTAGCGGGGGGCTCCTACGAGCAGTACTTC.